The sample holds one count of the clone carrying this T cell receptor (beta chain). The antigen remains unidentified. A junction end diverges from the germline sequence, so it may reflect a read error. Breast cancer patients provided tissue from their axillary draining lymph nodes. The entry originates in a study of breast tumors, draining lymph nodes, adjacent tissues. General study points: Tumor repertoires ranked between lymph nodes and nontumor tissue in diversity, with V and J gene preferences.

Germline CDR1 SGHAT, CDR2 FQDESV (reference sequence). This CDR3 has 19 amino acids. From the multiplex PCR reads, TCRdb called clonotypes with MiXCR, one entry per CDR3 protein. This sample has approximately 200,000 distinct CDR3 sequences, with approximately 30% found just once. The sequence came from a female donor with breast cancer. Some clones in this sample may be carry-over from other donors' samples. Sequences were obtained from axillary lymph node tissue. V usage is TRBV11-1 and J usage is TRBJ2-7; the match to TRBD1 covers 7 bases. The CDR3 region has the DNA TGTGCCAGCAGCTTAGGTGATTGGCGGGTCGGGACAGCAACCTACGAGCAGTGCTTC. This codes for CASSLGDWRVGTATYEQCF. Drawing the rest from reference TRBV11-1 and TRBJ2-7, the complete variable domain is EAEVAQSPRYKITEKSQAVAFWCDPISGHATLYWYRQILGQGPELLVQFQDESVVDDSQLPKDRFSAERLKGVDSTLKIQPAELGDSAMYLCASSLGDWRVGTATYEQCFGPGTRLTVT.